These 21 T cell receptor beta chains originate from one sample sequenced in a study of PD-1 blockade in mismatch repair-deficient tumors. TCRdb keeps only in-frame clones here, not all; method: immunoSEQ multiplex PCR. The data show about 20,000 clones, approximately 84% seen once. Sample: peripheral blood, taken 2 weeks after starting pembrolizumab. The receptors stem from an adult with mismatch repair-deficient cancer.

V and J are TRBV23-1 and TRBJ2-3, with 8 bases that match TRBD1. TRBV23-1 is given ORF status, its function remaining uncertain. The ends lost 0 bases at V and 0 bases at J; junction bases unmatched: 14. The CDR3 consists of 20 residues. The CDR3 sequence is CASSQSPRQGIYISTDTQYF. CDR3 sequence (DNA): TGCGCCAGCAGTCAATCCCCTCGACAGGGGATATATATAAGCACAGATACGCAGTATTTT.

This chain uses TRBV5-5 with TRBJ1-2; TRBD1 is a possible D gene (6 bases). V lost 1 base and J 7 bases, leaving 11 bases between the germline ends. Germline V gives CDR1 SGHKS, CDR2 YYEKEE (reference sequence). This CDR3 has 13 residues. CDR3 sequence: CASSLQGYSGYTF. The CDR3 coding sequence is TGTGCCAGCAGCTTGCAGGGGTATAGTGGCTACACCTTC.

The chain combines TRBV18 with TRBJ2-3, with 8 bases identical to TRBD2. The V and J ends lost 0 bases and 6 bases, in that order; junction bases with no gene match: 11. CDR1 and CDR2 (germline): KGHSH, LQKENI. CDR3 length equals 17 residues. CDR3 in amino acids: CASSPPRAGANPDTQYF. As DNA, the CDR3 is TGTGCCAGCTCACCACCAAGAGCGGGAGCTAACCCGGATACGCAGTATTTT.

This clone came up a few times. As DNA, the CDR3 is TGTGCCAGCAGCCAGGGGACTAGATTCGACACTGAAGCTTTCTTT. Translating it yields CASSQGTRFDTEAFF. The chain has TRBV6-1 and TRBJ1-1, with D possibly matching TRBD1 (6 bases). Germline-derived CDR1 and CDR2 are MNHNS and SASEGT. V was clipped by 6 bases and J by 3 bases, with 17 bases between them. CDR3 size: 15 residues.

V usage is TRBV28 and J usage is TRBJ2-1; D is unclear. Trimming stripped 1 base from V and 9 bases from J, with 7 bases between. Germline CDR1 reads MDHEN; CDR2 reads SYDVKM. This CDR3 has 12 residues. The CDR3, as DNA: TGTGCCAGCAGTTTATCCCGAAGTGAGCAGTTCTTC. Amino acids: CASSLSRSEQFF.

The CDR3 DNA is TGTGCCAGTAGTCTCCGGACGCTCCCAGGGACTGAAGCTTTCTTT. It yields the protein CASSLRTLPGTEAFF. The rearrangement uses TRBV19 and TRBJ1-1, with D perhaps matching TRBD1 (5 bases). Trimming cost V 5 bases and J 5 bases, with 18 bases left between them. Germline V gene data show CDR1 as LNHDA and CDR2 as SQIVND (reference sequence). The CDR3 totals 15 residues.

The rearrangement links TRBV5-5 to TRBJ2-1; D is unresolved. CDR3 length equals 15 residues. The germline V and J ends were trimmed by 4 bases and 0 bases, with 11 bases remaining between them. The germline gives CDR1 SGHKS, CDR2 YYEKEE (reference sequence). The CDR3 loop reads CASSIRRDSYNEQFF. CDR3 nucleotides: TGTGCCAGCAGCATAAGACGCGACTCCTACAATGAGCAGTTCTTC.

This clone was picked up one time. The rearrangement uses TRBV19 and TRBJ2-7; 12 bases match TRBD2. V lost 3 bases and J lost 2; bases outside the gene matches: 8. Germline-derived CDR1 and CDR2 are LNHDA and SQIVND (reference sequence). The CDR3 consists of 17 residues. The CDR3 nucleotides are TGTGCCAGTAGTATGAGGACTAGCGGGACAAGGACCTACGAGCAGTACTTC. Protein: CASSMRTSGTRTYEQYF. Full variable domain (outside the CDR3, taken from reference TRBV19 and TRBJ2-7): DGGITQSPKYLFRKEGQNVTLSCEQNLNHDAMYWYRQDPGQGLRLIYYSQIVNDFQKGDIAEGYSVSREKKESFPLTVTSAQKNPTAFYLCASSMRTSGTRTYEQYFGPGTRLTVT.

CDR3 protein: CASSRTGVRNYGYTF. CDR3 nucleotide sequence: TGTGCCAGCAGCCGGACAGGGGTACGAAACTATGGCTACACCTTC. The chain has TRBV7-9 and TRBJ1-2; 9 nucleotides agree with TRBD1. Germline CDR1 reads SEHNR; CDR2 reads FQNEAQ (reference sequence). With V trimmed by 5 bases and J by 2 bases, 6 bases remained unmatched. The CDR3 has 15 residues.

The CDR3 nucleotides read TGTGCCAGCAGCGTAGGATCGGGAGGGTACGAAAAACTGTTTTTT. As protein: CASSVGSGGYEKLFF. The V and J genes are TRBV9 and TRBJ1-4; D not certain. The ends were cut back, 0 bases at V and 8 bases at J, with 14 bases in the middle. Germline V gene sequence: CDR1 SGDLS, CDR2 YYNGEE. The CDR3 has 15 residues.

The gene calls are TRBV30 and TRBJ2-5; 9 bases fit TRBD1. The germline V gene encodes CDR1 GTSNPN and CDR2 SVGIG (reference sequence). CDR3 length: 15 residues. The V gene end was trimmed by 7 bases and the J gene end by 5 bases; junction bases not matched to a gene: 14. The CDR3 protein is CASAPGTGYLETQYF. Written as DNA, the CDR3 is TGTGCCTCTGCACCCGGGACAGGGTATTTGGAGACCCAGTACTTC.

The J gene is TRBJ2-5, the V gene TRBV2; TRBD2 matches at 10 bases. Germline V CDR1 and CDR2: SNHLY, FYNNEI. The V gene end was trimmed by 4 bases and the J gene end by 4 bases; junction bases not matched to a gene: 6. The CDR3 totals 15 residues. CDR3: CASSGIRLAGETQYF. CDR3 nucleotide sequence: TGTGCCAGCAGTGGGATCCGACTAGCGGGAGAGACCCAGTACTTC.

The V call is TRBV11-3, the J call TRBJ2-7, with TRBD2 matching over 13 bases. CDR1 SGHNT and CDR2 YENEEA come from the germline V gene. V gave up 1 base and J gave up 2 bases; unmatched junction bases: 5. The CDR3 covers 17 residues. For the CDR3, the DNA is TGTGCCAGCAGCTTAGGACTAGCGGGAGGTTTCACCTACGAGCAGTACTTC. Translated: CASSLGLAGGFTYEQYF. The full variable domain, completed using reference TRBV11-3 and TRBJ2-7, is EAGVVQSPRYKIIEKKQPVAFWCNPISGHNTLYWYLQNLGQGPELLIRYENEEAVDDSQLPKDRFSAERLKGVDSTLKIQPAELGDSAVYLCASSLGLAGGFTYEQYFGPGTRLTVT.

V and J are TRBV7-2 and TRBJ1-1; 7 nucleotides match TRBD1. This CDR3 is 16 amino acids long. Unmatched junction bases numbered 11, after V lost 5 bases and J lost 2 bases. Germline lookup yields CDR1 SGHTA and CDR2 FQGNSA. DNA for the CDR3: TGTGCCAGCAGCAGTCGGCCAGGGGGAAAAAACACTGAAGCTTTCTTT. Translated, it gives CASSSRPGGKNTEAFF. Full variable domain (missing parts from reference TRBV7-2 and TRBJ1-1): GAGVSQSPSNKVTEKGKDVELRCDPISGHTALYWYRQSLGQGLEFLIYFQGNSAPDKSGLPSDRFSAERTGGSVSTLTIQRTQQEDSAVYLCASSSRPGGKNTEAFFGQGTRLTVV.

The V and J genes are TRBV5-4 and TRBJ2-1; TRBD2 matches at 9 bases. Germline V gene data show CDR1 as SGHNT and CDR2 as YYREEE (reference sequence). With V trimmed by 2 bases and J by 8 bases, 8 bases remained unmatched. This CDR3 region has 15 residues. The CDR3 sequence is CASSFSGRTSDEQFF. DNA of the CDR3: TGTGCCAGCAGCTTTAGCGGGAGAACTTCCGATGAGCAGTTCTTC.

The chain carries TRBV10-2 and TRBJ2-2, with no clear D. The CDR3 consists of 16 residues. The germline V gene has CDR1 WSHSY and CDR2 SAAADI. With 7 bases removed from V and 0 bases from J, the gap between germline ends came to 15 bases. The DNA of the CDR3 is TGCGCCAGCACCCCATTTCCCACACCGAACACCGGGGAGCTGTTTTTT. It encodes CASTPFPTPNTGELFF.

This rearrangement joins TRBV28 to TRBJ2-7; D is ambiguous. The V gene's germline CDR1 is MDHEN and CDR2 SYDVKM. V shed 4 bases and J shed 4 bases, with 8 bases lying between them. The CDR3 has 12 residues. The CDR3 bases are TGTGCCAGCAGTTCCCAGATGTACGAGCAGTACTTC. This encodes CASSSQMYEQYF.

The CDR3 nucleotides are TGTGCCACCCAAAGTGGTTCAACTAATGAAAAACTGTTTTTT. As protein: CATQSGSTNEKLFF. The chain combines TRBV19 with TRBJ1-4; D is unclear. The V end lost 10 bases, the J end lost 0 bases, and 12 bases lay between the germline ends. The CDR3 length is 14 residues. The germline gives CDR1 LNHDA, CDR2 SQIVND (reference sequence).

The chain recombines TRBV18 with TRBJ2-5; 7 nucleotides align to TRBD2. Germline trimming cut 0 bases from V and 4 bases from J; bases unmatched to any gene: 2. Per the germline V gene, CDR1 is KGHSH and CDR2 is LQKENI. The CDR3 sequence is 14 residues long. The CDR3: CASSPPGGAETQYF. CDR3 DNA: TGTGCCAGCTCACCACCGGGAGGGGCAGAGACCCAGTACTTC.

The CDR3 region has the DNA TGTGCCAGCAGCCAAATCCGGGACTTCTCCTACGAGCAGTACTTC. The encoded protein is CASSQIRDFSYEQYF. The chain combines TRBV11-3 with TRBJ2-7; a possible D gene is TRBD2 (6 bases). V was cut by 5 bases and J by 0 bases, with 14 bases left in between. Germline lookup yields CDR1 SGHNT and CDR2 YENEEA. The CDR3 is 15 amino acids.

This chain joins TRBV29-1 and TRBJ1-1, with 7 bases aligning to TRBD1. This CDR3 region has 14 residues. Germline assignment: CDR1 SQVTM and CDR2 ANQGSEA. The ends lost 3 bases at V and 5 bases at J; junction bases unmatched: 9. As DNA, the CDR3 is TGCAGCGTTGAGGGAACAGGGGTTGGGACTGAAGCTTTCTTT. It translates to CSVEGTGVGTEAFF. Using reference TRBV29-1 and TRBJ1-1 for the parts outside the CDR3, the full variable domain is SAVISQKPSRDICQRGTSLTIQCQVDSQVTMMFWYRQQPGQSLTLIATANQGSEATYESGFVIDKFPISRPNLTFSTLTVSNMSPEDSSIYLCSVEGTGVGTEAFFGQGTRLTVV.